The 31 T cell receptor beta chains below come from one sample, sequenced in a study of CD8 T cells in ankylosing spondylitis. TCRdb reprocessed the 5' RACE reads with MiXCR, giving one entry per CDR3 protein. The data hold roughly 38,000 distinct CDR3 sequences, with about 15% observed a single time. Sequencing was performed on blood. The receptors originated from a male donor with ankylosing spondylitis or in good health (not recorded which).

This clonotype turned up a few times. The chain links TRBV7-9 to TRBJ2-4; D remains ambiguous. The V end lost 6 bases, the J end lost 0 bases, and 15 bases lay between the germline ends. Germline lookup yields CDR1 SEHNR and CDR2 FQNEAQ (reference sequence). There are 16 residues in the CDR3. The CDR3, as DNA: TGTGCCAGCAGTAACCAGGTTGAGTTAGCCAAAAACATTCAGTACTTC. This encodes CASSNQVELAKNIQYF.

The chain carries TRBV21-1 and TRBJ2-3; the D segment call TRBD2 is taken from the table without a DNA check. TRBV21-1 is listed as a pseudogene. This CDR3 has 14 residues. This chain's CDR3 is CASRTSGAHDTQYF. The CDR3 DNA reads TGTGCCAGTCGGACTAGCGGGGCCCATGATACGCAGTATTTT.

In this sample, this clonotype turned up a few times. CDR3 sequence (DNA): TGTGCCAGCAGTTTATCAGCGGTAGGGGAAAAACTGTTTTTT. The encoded protein is CASSLSAVGEKLFF. The chain carries TRBV12-3 or TRBV12-4 and TRBJ1-4; D is undetermined. The CDR3 totals 14 residues. Trimming removed 2 bases at V and 8 bases at J, with 12 bases between.

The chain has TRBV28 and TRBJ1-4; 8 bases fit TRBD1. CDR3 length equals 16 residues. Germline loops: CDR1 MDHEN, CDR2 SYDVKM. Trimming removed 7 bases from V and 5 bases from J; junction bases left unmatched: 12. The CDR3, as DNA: TGTGCCAGCACCCCGAGCGGCGACAGGGGAAATGAAAAACTGTTTTTT. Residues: CASTPSGDRGNEKLFF.

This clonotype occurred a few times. CDR3 residues: CASSPGRPQNEKLFF. The CDR3, as DNA: TGTGCCAGCAGTCCCGGACGGCCCCAAAATGAAAAACTGTTTTTT. The V gene is TRBV27, the J gene TRBJ1-4; D not resolved. CDR3 size: 15 residues. V was pared by 5 bases and J by 5 bases, with 15 bases between. Germline lookup yields CDR1 MNHEY and CDR2 SMNVEV (reference sequence).

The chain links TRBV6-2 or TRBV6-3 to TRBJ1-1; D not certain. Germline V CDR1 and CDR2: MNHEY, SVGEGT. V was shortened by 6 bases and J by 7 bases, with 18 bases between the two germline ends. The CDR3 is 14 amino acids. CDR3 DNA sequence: TGTGCCAGCAGCCGACCGGTGACTAGGGATGAAGCTTTCTTT. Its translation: CASSRPVTRDEAFF.

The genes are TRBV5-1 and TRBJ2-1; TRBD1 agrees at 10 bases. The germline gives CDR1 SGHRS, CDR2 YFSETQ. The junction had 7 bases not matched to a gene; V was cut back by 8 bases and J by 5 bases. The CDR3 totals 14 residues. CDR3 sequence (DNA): TGCGCCAGTCGGAGACAGGGGGCCAACAATGAGCAGTTCTTC. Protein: CASRRQGANNEQFF.

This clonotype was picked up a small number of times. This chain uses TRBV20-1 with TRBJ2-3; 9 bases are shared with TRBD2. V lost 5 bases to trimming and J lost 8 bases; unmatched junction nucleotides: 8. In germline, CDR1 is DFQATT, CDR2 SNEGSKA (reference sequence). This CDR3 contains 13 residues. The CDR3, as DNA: TGCAGTGCTGCCCAGCGGGGGGATGGTACGCAGTATTTT. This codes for CSAAQRGDGTQYF.

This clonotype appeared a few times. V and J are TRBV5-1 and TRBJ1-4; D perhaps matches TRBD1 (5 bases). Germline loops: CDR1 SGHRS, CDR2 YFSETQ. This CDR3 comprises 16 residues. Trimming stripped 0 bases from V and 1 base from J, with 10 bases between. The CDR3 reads CASSLGGDLTNEKLFF. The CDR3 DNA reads TGCGCCAGCAGCTTGGGAGGGGACCTAACTAATGAAAAACTGTTTTTT.

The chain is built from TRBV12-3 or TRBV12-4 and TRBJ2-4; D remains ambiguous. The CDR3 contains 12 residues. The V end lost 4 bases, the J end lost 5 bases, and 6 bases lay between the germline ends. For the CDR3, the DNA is TGTGCCAGCAGTTCAACAGAAAACATTCAGTACTTC. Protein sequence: CASSSTENIQYF.

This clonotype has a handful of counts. The CDR3, as DNA: TGTGCCAGCAGCCCTGGACTAGTCTCCTACAATGAGCAGTTCTTC. Residues: CASSPGLVSYNEQFF. V and J are TRBV28 and TRBJ2-1; 7 bases align to TRBD2. The V and J ends lost 6 bases and 0 bases, in that order; junction bases with no gene match: 5. This CDR3 has 15 residues. From germline, CDR1 is MDHEN and CDR2 SYDVKM.

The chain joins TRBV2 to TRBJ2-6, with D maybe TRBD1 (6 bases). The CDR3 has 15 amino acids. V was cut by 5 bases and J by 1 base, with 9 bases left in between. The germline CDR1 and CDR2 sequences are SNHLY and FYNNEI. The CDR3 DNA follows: TGTGCCAGCAGTCCACAGGGATCTGGGGCCAACGTCCTGACTTTC. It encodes CASSPQGSGANVLTF.

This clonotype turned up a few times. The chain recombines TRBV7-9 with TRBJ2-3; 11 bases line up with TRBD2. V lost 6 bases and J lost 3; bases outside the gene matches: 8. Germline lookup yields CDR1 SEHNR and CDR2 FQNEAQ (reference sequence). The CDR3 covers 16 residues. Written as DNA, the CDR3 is TGTGCCAGCAGTAGTAGCGGGAGGGCCGTGACAGATACGCAGTATTTT. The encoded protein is CASSSSGRAVTDTQYF.

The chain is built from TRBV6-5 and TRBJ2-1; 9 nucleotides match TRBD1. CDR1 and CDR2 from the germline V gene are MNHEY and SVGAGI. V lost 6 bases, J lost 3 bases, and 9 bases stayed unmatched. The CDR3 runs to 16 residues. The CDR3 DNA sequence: TGTGCCAGCAGCCGCAAGACAGGGGGTTTCTACAATGAGCAGTTCTTC. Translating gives CASSRKTGGFYNEQFF.

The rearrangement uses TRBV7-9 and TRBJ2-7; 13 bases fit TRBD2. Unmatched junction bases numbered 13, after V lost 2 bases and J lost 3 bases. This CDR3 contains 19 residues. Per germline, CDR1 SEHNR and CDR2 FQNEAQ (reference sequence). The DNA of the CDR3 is TGTGCCAGCAGCTTAAGTATAGTTCGGACTAGCGGGAGAGTCTACGAGCAGTACTTC. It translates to CASSLSIVRTSGRVYEQYF.

The CDR3 sequence: CASSLAQLTGELFF. In nucleotides, the CDR3 is TGCGCCAGCAGCTTGGCCCAGTTGACCGGGGAGCTGTTTTTT. The V gene is TRBV5-1, the J gene TRBJ2-2; unclear D gene. The germline V and J ends were trimmed by 0 bases and 5 bases, with 8 bases remaining between them. Germline V lookup: CDR1 SGHRS, CDR2 YFSETQ. The length of the CDR3 is 14 residues.

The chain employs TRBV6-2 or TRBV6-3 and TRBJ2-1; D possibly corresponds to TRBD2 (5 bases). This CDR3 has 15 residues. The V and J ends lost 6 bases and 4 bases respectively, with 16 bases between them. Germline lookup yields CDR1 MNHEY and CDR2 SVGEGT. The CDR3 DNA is TGTGCCAGCAGCACCCCACGGGGATCATACAATGAGCAGTTCTTC. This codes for CASSTPRGSYNEQFF.

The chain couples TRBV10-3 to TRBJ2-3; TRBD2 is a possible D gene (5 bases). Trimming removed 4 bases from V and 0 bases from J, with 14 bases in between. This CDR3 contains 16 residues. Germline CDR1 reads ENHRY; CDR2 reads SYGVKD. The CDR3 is CAISGLSGPSTDTQYF. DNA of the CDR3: TGTGCCATCAGTGGCCTGAGCGGTCCCAGCACAGATACGCAGTATTTT.

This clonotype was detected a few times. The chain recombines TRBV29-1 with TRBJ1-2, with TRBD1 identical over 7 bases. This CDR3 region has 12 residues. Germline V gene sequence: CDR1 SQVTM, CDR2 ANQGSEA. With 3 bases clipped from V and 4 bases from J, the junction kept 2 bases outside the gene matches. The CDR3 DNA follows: TGCAGCGTTGATCAGGGGGTCTATGGCTACACCTTC. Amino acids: CSVDQGVYGYTF. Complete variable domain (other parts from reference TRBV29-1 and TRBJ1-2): SAVISQKPSRDICQRGTSLTIQCQVDSQVTMMFWYRQQPGQSLTLIATANQGSEATYESGFVIDKFPISRPNLTFSTLTVSNMSPEDSSIYLCSVDQGVYGYTFGSGTRLTVV.

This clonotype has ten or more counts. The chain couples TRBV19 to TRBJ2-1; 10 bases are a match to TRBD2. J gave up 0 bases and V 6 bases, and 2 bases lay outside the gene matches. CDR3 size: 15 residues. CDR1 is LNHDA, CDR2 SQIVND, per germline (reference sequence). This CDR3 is CASRSSGSSYNEQFF. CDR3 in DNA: TGTGCCAGTAGATCTAGCGGGAGCTCCTACAATGAGCAGTTCTTC.

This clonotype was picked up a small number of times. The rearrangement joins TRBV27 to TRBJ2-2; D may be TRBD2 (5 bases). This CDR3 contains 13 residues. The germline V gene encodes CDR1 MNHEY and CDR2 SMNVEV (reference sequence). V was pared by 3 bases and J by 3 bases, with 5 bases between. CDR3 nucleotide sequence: TGTGCCAGCAGTTTCGGGGACACCGGGGAGCTGTTTTTT. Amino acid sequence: CASSFGDTGELFF.

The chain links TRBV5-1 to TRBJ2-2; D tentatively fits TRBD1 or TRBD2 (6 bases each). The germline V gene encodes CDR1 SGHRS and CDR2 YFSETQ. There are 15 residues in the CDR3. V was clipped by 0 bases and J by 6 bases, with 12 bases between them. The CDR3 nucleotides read TGCGCCAGCAGCTTGGTTCCGGGGGCCCCCGGGGAGCTGTTTTTT. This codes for CASSLVPGAPGELFF. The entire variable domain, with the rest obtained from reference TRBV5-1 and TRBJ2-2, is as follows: KAGVTQTPRYLIKTRGQQVTLSCSPISGHRSVSWYQQTPGQGLQFLFEYFSETQRNKGNFPGRFSGRQFSNSRSEMNVSTLELGDSALYLCASSLVPGAPGELFFGEGSRLTVL.

DNA for the CDR3: TGTGCCAGCAGGGAAGCGGGGGCAATCACAGATACGCAGTATTTT. This sequence encodes CASREAGAITDTQYF. The J gene is TRBJ2-3, the V gene TRBV12-3 or TRBV12-4; 8 bases line up with TRBD2. The CDR3 has 15 amino acids. With 6 bases clipped from V and 2 bases from J, the junction kept 7 bases outside the gene matches.

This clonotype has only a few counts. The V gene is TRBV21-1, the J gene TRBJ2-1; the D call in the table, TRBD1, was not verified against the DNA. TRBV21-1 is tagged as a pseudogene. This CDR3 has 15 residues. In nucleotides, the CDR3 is TGTGCCAGCACCTCCCCCCGAGGGGCAGGGGATGAGCAGTTCTTC. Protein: CASTSPRGAGDEQFF.

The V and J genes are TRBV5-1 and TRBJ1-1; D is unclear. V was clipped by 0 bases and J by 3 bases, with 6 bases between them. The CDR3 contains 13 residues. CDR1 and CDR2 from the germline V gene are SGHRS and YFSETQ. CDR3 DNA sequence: TGCGCCAGCAGCTTGGACAGTTACACTGAAGCTTTCTTT. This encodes CASSLDSYTEAFF.

DNA for the CDR3: TGTGCCAGCACGGCAGGGAATGAAAAACTGTTTTTT. It encodes CASTAGNEKLFF. This chain connects TRBV28 to TRBJ1-4; perhaps TRBD1 as D (5 bases). The length of the CDR3 is 12 residues. V gave up 7 bases and J gave up 5 bases, with 8 bases separating them. Germline V gene sequence: CDR1 MDHEN, CDR2 SYDVKM.

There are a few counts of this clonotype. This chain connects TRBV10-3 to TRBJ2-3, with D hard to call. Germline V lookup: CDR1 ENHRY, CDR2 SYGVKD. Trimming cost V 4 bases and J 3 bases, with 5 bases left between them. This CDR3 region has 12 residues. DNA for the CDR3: TGTGCCATCAGTGTTAGGACAGATACGCAGTATTTT. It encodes CAISVRTDTQYF.

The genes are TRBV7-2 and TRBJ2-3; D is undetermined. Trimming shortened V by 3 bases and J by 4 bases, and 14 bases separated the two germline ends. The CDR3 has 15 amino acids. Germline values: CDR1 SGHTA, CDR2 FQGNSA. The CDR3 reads CASSLNREGADTQYF. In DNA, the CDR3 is TGTGCCAGCAGCTTGAATAGGGAAGGTGCAGATACGCAGTATTTT.

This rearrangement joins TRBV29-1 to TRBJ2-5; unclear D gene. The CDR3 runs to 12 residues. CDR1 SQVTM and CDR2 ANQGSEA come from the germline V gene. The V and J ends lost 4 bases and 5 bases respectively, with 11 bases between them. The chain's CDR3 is CSVGSAGETQYF. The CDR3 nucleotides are TGCAGCGTTGGGTCGGCTGGGGAGACCCAGTACTTC.

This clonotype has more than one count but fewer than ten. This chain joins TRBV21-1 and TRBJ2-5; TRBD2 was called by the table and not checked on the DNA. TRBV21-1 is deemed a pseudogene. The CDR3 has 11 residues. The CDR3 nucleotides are TGTGCCAGCGGGTGGGCGGAGACCCAGTACTTC. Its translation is CASGWAETQYF.

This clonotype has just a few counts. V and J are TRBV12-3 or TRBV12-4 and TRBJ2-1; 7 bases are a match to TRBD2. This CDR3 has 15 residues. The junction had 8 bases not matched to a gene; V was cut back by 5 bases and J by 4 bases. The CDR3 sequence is CASSPETSVYNEQFF. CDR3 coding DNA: TGTGCCAGCAGTCCCGAAACTAGCGTGTACAATGAGCAGTTCTTC.